These 11 T cell receptor beta chains originate from one sample sequenced in a study of T cell responses to AZD1222 COVID-19 vaccine. Some clones are missing from TCRdb's copy, which holds only in-frame ones; the method was immunoSEQ multiplex PCR. The table includes 150,000 or so clones, 75% to 95% detected once. This specimen was peripheral blood, taken on day 0 of AZD1222 vaccination. Receptors originate from an adult in good health.

This rearrangement joins TRBV24-1 to TRBJ2-5; 7 positions agree with TRBD2. V lost 5 bases, J lost 3 bases, and 8 bases stayed unmatched. The CDR3 is 15 amino acids. CDR1 is KGHDR, CDR2 SFDVKD, per germline. In DNA form, the CDR3 reads TGTGCCACCAGTGGAGTCCGGGACTATAAAGAGACCCAGTACTTC. As protein: CATSGVRDYKETQYF.

A single count supports this clone. This rearrangement joins TRBV13 to TRBJ1-4; 8 nucleotides align to TRBD1. The length of the CDR3 is 15 residues. Germline V lookup: CDR1 PRHDT, CDR2 FYEKMQ (reference sequence). Losses at the gene ends were 5 bases for V and 5 bases for J; bases not matched to a gene: 7. The CDR3 spells CASSRTDRENEKLFF. The DNA for the CDR3 is TGTGCCAGCAGCCGAACGGACAGGGAGAATGAAAAACTGTTTTTT.

The V and J genes are TRBV30 and TRBJ2-3; D not certain. Trimming shortened V by 5 bases and J by 8 bases, and 8 bases separated the two germline ends. Germline V gives CDR1 GTSNPN, CDR2 SVGIG (reference sequence). The CDR3 consists of 10 residues. The CDR3 is CAWGSVTQYF. CDR3 DNA: TGTGCCTGGGGGTCGGTTACGCAGTATTTT.

The V call is TRBV25-1, the J call TRBJ1-2, with 7 bases lining up with TRBD1. The CDR3 runs to 14 residues. Germline V gene lookup returns CDR1 MGHDK and CDR2 SYGVNS. Unmatched junction bases numbered 6, after V lost 4 bases and J lost 4 bases. CDR3 DNA: TGTGCCAGCAGTGGCAAGGGACAGCCCTATGGCTACACCTTC. Its translation: CASSGKGQPYGYTF.

The rearrangement links TRBV20-1 to TRBJ1-5, with D perhaps TRBD1 (5 bases). There are 14 residues in the CDR3. Germline lookup yields CDR1 DFQATT and CDR2 SNEGSKA (reference sequence). The V end lost 3 bases, the J end lost 1 base, and 10 bases lay between the germline ends. The CDR3 DNA sequence: TGCAGTGCTAGTGGGTGGGGGAGCAATCAGCCCCAGCATTTT. Translation: CSASGWGSNQPQHF.

The gene calls are TRBV11-3 and TRBJ2-1; 9 positions match TRBD1. The V gene's germline CDR1 is SGHNT and CDR2 YENEEA. The CDR3 is 15 amino acids. Trimming at V came to 5 bases and at J to 2 bases, leaving 4 bases not matched to a gene. The CDR3 loop reads CASSTRDRAYNEQFF. CDR3 in DNA: TGTGCCAGCAGCACCCGGGACAGGGCCTACAATGAGCAGTTCTTC.

The rearrangement uses TRBV6-2 or TRBV6-3 and TRBJ1-1; 7 bases are shared with TRBD1. The V and J ends lost 0 bases and 4 bases, in that order; junction bases with no gene match: 2. In germline, CDR1 is MNHEY, CDR2 SVGEGT. The CDR3 has 14 amino acids. Here the CDR3 reads CASSYSGGGTEAFF. CDR3 DNA sequence: TGTGCCAGCAGTTACTCAGGGGGCGGCACTGAAGCTTTCTTT.

V and J are TRBV28 and TRBJ1-5, with 9 bases fitting TRBD1. The CDR3 covers 17 residues. V was pared by 3 bases and J by 5 bases, with 11 bases of the junction left unmatched. Germline V CDR1 and CDR2: MDHEN, SYDVKM. The CDR3 bases are TGTGCCAGCAGTTTCCCAAAAACAGGGGGCTCCTATCAGCCCCAGCATTTT. Protein sequence: CASSFPKTGGSYQPQHF.

The V gene is TRBV13, the J gene TRBJ2-1; TRBD2 agrees at 8 bases. The CDR3 has 17 residues. The germline gives CDR1 PRHDT, CDR2 FYEKMQ (reference sequence). The V and J ends lost 5 bases and 4 bases, in that order; junction bases with no gene match: 13. This chain's CDR3 is CASSPLPGGPDYNEQFF. CDR3 DNA: TGTGCCAGCAGCCCCCTGCCGGGGGGGCCCGATTACAATGAGCAGTTCTTC.

V and J are TRBV18 and TRBJ1-1; D possibly corresponds to TRBD1 (6 bases). Germline loops: CDR1 KGHSH, CDR2 LQKENI. CDR3 length: 15 residues. Trimming removed 6 bases at V and 4 bases at J, with 18 bases between. CDR3 in DNA: TGTGCCAGCTCGCCGACTAAACAGGGTAGCACTGAAGCTTTCTTT. Amino acid sequence: CASSPTKQGSTEAFF. Variable domain in full (rest from reference TRBV18 and TRBJ1-1): NAGVMQNPRHLVRRRGQEARLRCSPMKGHSHVYWYRQLPEEGLKFMVYLQKENIIDESGMPKERFSAEFPKEGPSILRIQQVVRGDSAAYFCASSPTKQGSTEAFFGQGTRLTVV.

This rearrangement joins TRBV10-2 to TRBJ1-4; maybe TRBD1 (6 bases). The CDR3 spans 14 residues. V was trimmed by 8 bases and J by 4 bases, leaving 14 bases between them. The germline CDR1 and CDR2 sequences are WSHSY and SAAADI. This chain's CDR3 is CASYSGVINEKLFF. The DNA for the CDR3 is TGCGCCAGCTACTCAGGGGTTATTAATGAAAAACTGTTTTTT.